The 5 T cell receptor beta chains given below trace back to one sample, sequenced in a study of blood T cells in healthy people across ages. With a J-beta primer mix and a sample-barcoded 5' primer, a second PCR ran about 7 to 11 cycles. MiXCR, run by TCRdb on the 5' RACE reads, gives a single entry per CDR3 protein. The table has hundreds of thousands of distinct CDR3 sequences, about 29% seen once. These same records also appear under a second study, on T cells of mothers and their children.

The sample taken for sequencing was blood. The receptors stem from a boy younger than 10 in good health.

This clonotype was counted between two and nine times. This chain joins TRBV29-1 and TRBJ2-2, with 9 bases aligning to TRBD1. Germline values: CDR1 SQVTM, CDR2 ANQGSEA. Trimming removed 6 bases from V and 2 bases from J; junction bases left unmatched: 4. CDR3 size: 14 residues. The CDR3 sequence is CSVAGQGNTGELFF. As DNA, the CDR3 is TGCAGCGTCGCGGGACAGGGTAACACCGGGGAGCTGTTTTTT.

This chain uses TRBV7-6 with TRBJ2-1, with TRBD1 matching over 10 bases. CDR3 length: 16 residues. The V segment lost 2 bases and the J segment 9 bases; nucleotides outside the gene matches: 10. Germline CDR1 SGHVS, CDR2 FNYEAQ. As DNA, the CDR3 is TGTGCCAGCAGCTTAACCACCGGGGACAGGGGTGTTGAGCAGTTCTTC. Translating it yields CASSLTTGDRGVEQFF.

The CDR3 nucleotides read TGTGCCAGCAGTTACTGGCTAGCGGTGTCCTCTGGGGCCAACGTCCTGACTTTC. This codes for CASSYWLAVSSGANVLTF. The chain uses TRBV6-5 and TRBJ2-6; 7 bases fit TRBD2. V dropped 1 base and J dropped 0; count of bases not matched to a gene: 6. Germline V gene data show CDR1 as MNHEY and CDR2 as SVGAGI. The CDR3 has 18 residues.

This clonotype has more than one count but fewer than ten. V usage is TRBV4-2 and J usage is TRBJ2-5, with 10 positions matching TRBD2. The CDR3 runs 17 residues. V lost 1 base, J lost 0 bases, and 5 bases stayed unmatched. Germline V gene data show CDR1 as LGHNA and CDR2 as YNFKEQ. Here the CDR3 DNA reads TGTGCCAGCAGCCAAGCCCACGGACTAGCGGACCAAGAGACCCAGTACTTC. It specifies CASSQAHGLADQETQYF.

This clonotype has a handful of counts. In DNA form, the CDR3 reads TGTGCCAGCAGCGCTCGAGCGGGGGGCCTACAAGAGACCCAGTACTTC. Translation: CASSARAGGLQETQYF. The genes are TRBV7-9 and TRBJ2-5; 9 positions match TRBD2. J lost 2 bases, V lost 5 bases, and 9 bases had no gene match. Per germline, CDR1 SEHNR and CDR2 FQNEAQ (reference sequence). The CDR3 extends over 16 amino acids. Full variable domain (outside the CDR3, taken from reference TRBV7-9 and TRBJ2-5): DTGVSQNPRHKITKRGQNVTFRCDPISEHNRLYWYRQTLGQGPEFLTYFQNEAQLEKSRLLSDRFSAERPKGSFSTLEIQRTEQGDSAMYLCASSARAGGLQETQYFGPGTRLLVL.